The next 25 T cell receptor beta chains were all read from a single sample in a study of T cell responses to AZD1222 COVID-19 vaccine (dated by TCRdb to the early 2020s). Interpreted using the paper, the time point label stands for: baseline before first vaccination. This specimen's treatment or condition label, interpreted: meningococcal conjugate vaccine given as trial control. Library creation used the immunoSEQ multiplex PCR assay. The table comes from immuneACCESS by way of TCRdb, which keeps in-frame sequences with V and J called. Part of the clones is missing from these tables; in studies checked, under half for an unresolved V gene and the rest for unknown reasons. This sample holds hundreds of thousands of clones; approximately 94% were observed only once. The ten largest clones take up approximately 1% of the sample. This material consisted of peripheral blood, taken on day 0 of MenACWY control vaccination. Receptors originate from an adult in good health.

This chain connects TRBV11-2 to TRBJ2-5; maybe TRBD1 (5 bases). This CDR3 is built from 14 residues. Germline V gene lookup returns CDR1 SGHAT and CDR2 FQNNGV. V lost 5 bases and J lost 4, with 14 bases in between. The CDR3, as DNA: TGTGCCAGCAGCCCCAGATACCAGGGAGAGACCCAGTACTTC. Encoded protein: CASSPRYQGETQYF.

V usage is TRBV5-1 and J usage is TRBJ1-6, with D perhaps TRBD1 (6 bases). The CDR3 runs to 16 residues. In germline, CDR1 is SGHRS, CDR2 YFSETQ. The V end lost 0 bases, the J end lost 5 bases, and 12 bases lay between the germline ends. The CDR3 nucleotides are TGCGCCAGCAGCTTGGAAGTCCAGGGGAATAATTCACCCCTCCACTTT. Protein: CASSLEVQGNNSPLHF.

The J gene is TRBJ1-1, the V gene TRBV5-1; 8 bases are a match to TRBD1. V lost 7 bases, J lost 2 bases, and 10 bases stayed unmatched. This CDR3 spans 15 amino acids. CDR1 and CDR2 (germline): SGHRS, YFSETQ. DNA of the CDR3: TGCGCCAGCGAGACAGGGGTCGTGGGTAACACTGAAGCTTTCTTT. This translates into CASETGVVGNTEAFF.

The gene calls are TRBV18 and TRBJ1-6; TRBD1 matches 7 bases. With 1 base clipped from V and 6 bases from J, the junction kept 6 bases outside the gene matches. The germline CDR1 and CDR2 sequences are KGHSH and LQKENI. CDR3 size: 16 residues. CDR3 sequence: CASSPLETGTNSPLHF. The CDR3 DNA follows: TGTGCCAGCTCACCACTTGAGACAGGGACTAATTCACCCCTCCACTTT.

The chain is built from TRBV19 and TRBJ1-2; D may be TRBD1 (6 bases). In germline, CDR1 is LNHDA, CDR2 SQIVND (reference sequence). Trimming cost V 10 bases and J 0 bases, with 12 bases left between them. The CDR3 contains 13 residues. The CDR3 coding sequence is TGTGCCACCAAAGACAGGTCTAACTATGGCTACACCTTC. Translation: CATKDRSNYGYTF.

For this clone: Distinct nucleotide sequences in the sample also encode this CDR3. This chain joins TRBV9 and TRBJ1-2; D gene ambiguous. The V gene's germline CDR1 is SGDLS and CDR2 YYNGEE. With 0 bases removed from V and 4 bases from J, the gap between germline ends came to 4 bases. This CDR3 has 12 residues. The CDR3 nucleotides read TGTGCCAGCAGCGTAGACGGCTATGGCTACACCTTC. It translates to CASSVDGYGYTF.

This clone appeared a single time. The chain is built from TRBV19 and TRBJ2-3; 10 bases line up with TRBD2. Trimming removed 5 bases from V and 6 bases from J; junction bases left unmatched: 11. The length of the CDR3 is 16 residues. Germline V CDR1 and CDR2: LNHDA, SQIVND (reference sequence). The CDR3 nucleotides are TGTGCCAGTAGTGCAGCGGGGGGGCCTTTGGCGGATACGCAGTATTTT. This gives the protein CASSAAGGPLADTQYF.

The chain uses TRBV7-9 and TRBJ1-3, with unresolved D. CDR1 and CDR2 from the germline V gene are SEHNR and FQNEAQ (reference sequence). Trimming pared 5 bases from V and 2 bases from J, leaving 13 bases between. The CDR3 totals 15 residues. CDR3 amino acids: CASSPPGSTGNTIYF. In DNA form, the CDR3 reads TGTGCCAGCAGCCCTCCGGGGAGCACTGGAAACACCATATATTTT.

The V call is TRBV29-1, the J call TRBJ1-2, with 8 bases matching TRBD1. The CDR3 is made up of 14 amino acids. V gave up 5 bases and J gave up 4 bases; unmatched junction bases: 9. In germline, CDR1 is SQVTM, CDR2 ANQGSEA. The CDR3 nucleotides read TGCAGCGTTTTTTCAGGGGGCCCTCTCTATGGCTACACCTTC. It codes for CSVFSGGPLYGYTF.

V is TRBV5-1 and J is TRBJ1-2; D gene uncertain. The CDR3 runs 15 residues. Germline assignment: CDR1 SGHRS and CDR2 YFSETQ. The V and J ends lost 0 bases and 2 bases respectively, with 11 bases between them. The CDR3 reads CASSLGGELNYGYTF. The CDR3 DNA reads TGCGCCAGCAGCTTGGGCGGAGAACTAAACTATGGCTACACCTTC.

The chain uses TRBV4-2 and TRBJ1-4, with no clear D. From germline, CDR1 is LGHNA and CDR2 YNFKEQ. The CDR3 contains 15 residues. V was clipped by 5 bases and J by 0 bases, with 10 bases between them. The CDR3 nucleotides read TGTGCCAGCAGCGTACAGCCCGCAACTAATGAAAAACTGTTTTTT. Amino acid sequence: CASSVQPATNEKLFF.

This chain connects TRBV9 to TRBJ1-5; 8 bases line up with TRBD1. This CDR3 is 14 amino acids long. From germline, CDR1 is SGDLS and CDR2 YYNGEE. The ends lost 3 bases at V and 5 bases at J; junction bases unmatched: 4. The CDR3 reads CASSAQTGDQPQHF. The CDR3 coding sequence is TGTGCCAGCAGCGCCCAGACAGGGGATCAGCCCCAGCATTTT.

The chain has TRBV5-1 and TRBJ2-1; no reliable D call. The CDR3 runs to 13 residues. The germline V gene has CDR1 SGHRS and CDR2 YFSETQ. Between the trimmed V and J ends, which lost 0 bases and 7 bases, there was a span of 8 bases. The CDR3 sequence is CASSLELGNEQFF. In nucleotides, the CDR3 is TGCGCCAGCAGCTTGGAACTGGGAAATGAGCAGTTCTTC.

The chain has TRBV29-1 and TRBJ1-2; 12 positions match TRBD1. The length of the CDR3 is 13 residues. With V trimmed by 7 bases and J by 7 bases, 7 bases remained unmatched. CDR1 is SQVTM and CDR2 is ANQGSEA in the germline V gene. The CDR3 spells CSAPGTGGSGYTF. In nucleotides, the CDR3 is TGCAGCGCCCCCGGGACAGGGGGCTCTGGCTACACCTTC. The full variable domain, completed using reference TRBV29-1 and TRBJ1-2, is SAVISQKPSRDICQRGTSLTIQCQVDSQVTMMFWYRQQPGQSLTLIATANQGSEATYESGFVIDKFPISRPNLTFSTLTVSNMSPEDSSIYLCSAPGTGGSGYTFGSGTRLTVV.

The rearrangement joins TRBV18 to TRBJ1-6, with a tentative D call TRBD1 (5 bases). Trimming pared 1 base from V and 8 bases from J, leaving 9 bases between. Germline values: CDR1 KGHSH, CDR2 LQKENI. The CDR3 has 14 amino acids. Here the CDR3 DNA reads TGTGCCAGCTCACCACGGCAGGGAGATTCACCCCTCCACTTT. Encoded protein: CASSPRQGDSPLHF.

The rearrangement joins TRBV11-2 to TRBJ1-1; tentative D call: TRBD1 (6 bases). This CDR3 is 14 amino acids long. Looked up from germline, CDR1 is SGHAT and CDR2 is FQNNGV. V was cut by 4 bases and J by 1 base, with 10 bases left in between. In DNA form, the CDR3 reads TGTGCCAGCAGCTCCGGGACATCGAACACTGAAGCTTTCTTT. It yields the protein CASSSGTSNTEAFF.

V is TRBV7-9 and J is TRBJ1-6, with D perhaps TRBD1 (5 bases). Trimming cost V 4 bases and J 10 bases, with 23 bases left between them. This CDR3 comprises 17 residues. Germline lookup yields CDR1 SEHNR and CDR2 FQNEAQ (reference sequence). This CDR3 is CASSSLFVPVGPSPLHF. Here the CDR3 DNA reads TGTGCCAGCAGCTCCCTCTTCGTCCCTGTGGGGCCATCACCCCTCCACTTT.

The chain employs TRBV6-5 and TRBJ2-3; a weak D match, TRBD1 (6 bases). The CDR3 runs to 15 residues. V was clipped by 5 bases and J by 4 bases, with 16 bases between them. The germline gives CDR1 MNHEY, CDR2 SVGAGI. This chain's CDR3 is CASSPGQTAPDTQYF. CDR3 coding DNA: TGTGCCAGCAGTCCTGGACAGACGGCCCCAGATACGCAGTATTTT.

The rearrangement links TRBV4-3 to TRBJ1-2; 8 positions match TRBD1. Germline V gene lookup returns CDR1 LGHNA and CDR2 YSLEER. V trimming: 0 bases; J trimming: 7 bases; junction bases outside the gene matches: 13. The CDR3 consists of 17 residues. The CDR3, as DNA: TGCGCCAGCAGCCAAGATAAGGCGACAGGGGACTATGCTGGCTACACCTTC. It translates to CASSQDKATGDYAGYTF.

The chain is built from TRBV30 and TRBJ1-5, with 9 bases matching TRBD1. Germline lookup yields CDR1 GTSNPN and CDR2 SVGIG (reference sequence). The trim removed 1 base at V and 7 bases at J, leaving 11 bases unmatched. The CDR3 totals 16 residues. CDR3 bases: TGTGCCTGGAGTGGAAACAGGGGGCTGGTCACGCAGCCCCAGCATTTT. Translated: CAWSGNRGLVTQPQHF.

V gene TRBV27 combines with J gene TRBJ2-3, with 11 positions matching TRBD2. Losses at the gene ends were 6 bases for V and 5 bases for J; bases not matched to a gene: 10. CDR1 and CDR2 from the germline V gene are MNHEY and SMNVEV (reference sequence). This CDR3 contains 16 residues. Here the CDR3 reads CASSRGVAGGQDTQYF. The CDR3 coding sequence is TGTGCCAGCAGCCGAGGGGTAGCGGGGGGGCAAGATACGCAGTATTTT.

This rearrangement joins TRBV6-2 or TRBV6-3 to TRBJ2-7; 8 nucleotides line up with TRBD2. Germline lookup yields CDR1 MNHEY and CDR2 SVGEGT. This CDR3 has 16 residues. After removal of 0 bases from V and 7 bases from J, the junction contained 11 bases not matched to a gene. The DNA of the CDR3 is TGTGCCAGCAGTTACTCGAACCGCGCGGGGGGCGGAGAGCAGTACTTC. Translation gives CASSYSNRAGGGEQYF.

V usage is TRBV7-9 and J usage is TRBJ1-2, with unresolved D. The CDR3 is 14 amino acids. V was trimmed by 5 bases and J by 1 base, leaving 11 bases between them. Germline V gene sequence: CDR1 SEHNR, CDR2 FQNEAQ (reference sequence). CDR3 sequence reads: CASSPRTDNYGYTF. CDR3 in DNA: TGTGCCAGCAGCCCACGGACTGATAACTATGGCTACACCTTC. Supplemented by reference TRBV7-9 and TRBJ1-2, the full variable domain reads DTGVSQNPRHKITKRGQNVTFRCDPISEHNRLYWYRQTLGQGPEFLTYFQNEAQLEKSRLLSDRFSAERPKGSFSTLEIQRTEQGDSAMYLCASSPRTDNYGYTFGSGTRLTVV.

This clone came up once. The CDR3, as DNA: TGCGCCAGCAGCTTGGGACTAGCGGACTCCTACGAGCAGTACTTC. Translation: CASSLGLADSYEQYF. The chain combines TRBV5-1 with TRBJ2-7; 9 positions agree with TRBD2. Trimming took 0 bases from V and 0 from J; bases not matched to a gene: 1. Germline CDR1 and CDR2: SGHRS and YFSETQ. The CDR3 length is 15 residues.

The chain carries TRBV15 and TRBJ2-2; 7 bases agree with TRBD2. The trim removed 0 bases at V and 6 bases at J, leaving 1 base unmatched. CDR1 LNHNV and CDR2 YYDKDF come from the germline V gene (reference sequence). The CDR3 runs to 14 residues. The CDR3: CATSRDRGAGELFF. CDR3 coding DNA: TGTGCCACCAGCAGAGATCGGGGGGCCGGGGAGCTGTTTTTT.